The clone carrying this T cell receptor beta chain has just a few counts. In patients chosen for sequencing, flow cytometry had shown CD8+CD57+ cell expansion. The data were taken from a study of CD8+CD57+ T cells in acquired aplastic anemia. Study information: Yields of DNA that came from sorted CD4+ and CD8+ cells averaged 3.2 ug.

The germline CDR1 and CDR2 sequences are SNHLY and FYNNEI. CDR3 size: 13 residues. V was trimmed by 6 bases and J by 7 bases, leaving 16 bases between them. According to the study, genomic DNA was the template for TCR beta VDJ and CDR3 profiling. TCRdb reprocessed the reads with MiXCR, giving one entry per CDR3 protein. The sample has around 500,000 distinct CDR3 sequences; around 32% are singletons. The receptor was derived from a human donor with aplastic anemia. Sequences were obtained from sorted CD4+, CD8+, or CD8+CD57+ T cells (not recorded which) from PBMCs. The rearrangement joins TRBV2 to TRBJ2-7; D remains ambiguous. Here the CDR3 DNA reads TGTGCCAGCAGCTCAACGCAAGCTCGGGAGCAGTACTTC. Protein: CASSSTQAREQYF.